The entry below describes one T cell receptor beta chain. What this receptor recognizes is not known. Within one base of it there is no much larger clone, and no base qualities were kept. The data were obtained in a study of human thymus T cells (dated by TCRdb to the early 2020s). Background for the entire study: TCR alpha and beta repertoires from roughly 8 infant thymus samples and four related peripheral blood samples were characterized in the study. Donor ages ranged from 7 to 244 days, and the cohort comprised about six male and two female infants.

Between the V and J ends, shortened by 7 bases and 5 bases respectively, the junction contains 13 bases. Taken from the germline V gene (reference sequence), the CDR1 and CDR2 loops are LNHDA and SQIVND. The CDR3 goes from the cysteine to the phenylalanine over 13 residues. The read is trimmed to its CDR3 DNA, 39 bases read in frame from base 1. Using the immunoSEQ multiplex PCR assay, the TCRB and TCRAD loci were amplified from a standardized quantity of quality-controlled genomic DNA. The amplicons covered the V(D)J region and were long enough to include the CDR3 and to identify the V and J genes. The amplicons were sequenced on an Illumina platform via the commercial immunoSEQ service. Per the original workflow: Primer bias and sequencing errors were corrected using previously described methods, and TCRAD and TCRB definitions followed the IMGT database. The repertoires were analysed using immunoSEQ Analyzer 3.0 and VDJTools for basic statistics, V/J segment usage, diversity estimates, rarefaction and pairwise overlap. Chao1, ChaoE, Efron-Thisted, Shannon and inverse Simpson indices were used to estimate diversity, which was also estimated on datasets down-sampled to the smallest sample. Repertoire overlap was assessed by strict matching of CDR3 nucleotide sequence, V gene and J gene, and clustering was done by Jaccard-based multidimensional scaling. TCRdb re-hosts the immuneACCESS table, in-frame sequences only. Its copies lack some clones; in the studies checked, an unresolved V gene accounts for under half of them, and the cause for the rest is not known. V, J and clone size derive from that table, while D and trimming were established from the DNA sequence. The sample table records about 60,000 clones; 85% to 95% of these occur just once. The ten largest clones add up to under 7% of the sample.

The donors were immunologically healthy infants in Finland who had open corrective cardiac surgery for congenital heart defects. During surgery, a small roughly 0.5-1 mL aliquot of peripheral blood was collected from four of the eight donors. For blood samples, genomic DNA was extracted from all available leukocytes instead of from a fixed number of cells. ACK lysis buffer was used to clear erythrocytes from the blood, and the leukocytes were then kept as pellets at -70 degrees C. A QIAsymphony instrument was used to extract genomic DNA from frozen cell pellets. What the research found in general, with its limitations: On average, thymus samples yielded roughly 800,000 unique TCRB clonotypes, whereas blood samples yielded about 80,000. V and J gene segment usage appeared biased in both thymic and peripheral blood repertoires.

The chain employs TRBV19 and TRBJ2-3; tentative D gene TRBD2, with 5 bases matching. Sequenced input: blood. The sequence derives from a boy under three years old with a congenital heart defect but otherwise immunologically healthy. The bases read TGTGCCAGTAATTGGGAGCTGGGAGATACGCAGTATTTT. This gives the protein CASNWELGDTQYF.